The sequence of this T cell receptor (beta chain) was determined in a study of blood T cell repertoires in COVID-19. About the study: The origin of the acute and convalescent COVID-19 samples was the United States, Italy and Spain. T cells, B-cell-depleted T cells, or PBMCs provided the cDNA or gDNA that served as material.

In the authors' workflow: Amplification of reference gene primers was used by the study to estimate nucleated cell counts. TCRdb keeps only in-frame clones here, not all; method: immunoSEQ multiplex PCR. D and trimming come from the DNA, and the V and J calls and clone size come from that table. The sample shows 140,000 to 150,000 clones, about nine tenths of them seen only once. The receptor was isolated from an elderly man with acute or convalescent COVID-19. The sample consisted of peripheral blood.

This CDR3 is CASSMQGVVGETQYF. In DNA, the CDR3 is TGTGCCAGCAGCATGCAGGGGGTAGTAGGAGAGACCCAGTACTTC. The rearrangement links TRBV5-5 to TRBJ2-5; 7 bases align to TRBD1. CDR1 and CDR2 from the germline V gene are SGHKS and YYEKEE (reference sequence). Trimming cost V 4 bases and J 4 bases; bases outside gene matches: 10. The CDR3 spans 15 residues.